The 20 T cell receptor beta chains reported below all come from one sample, sequenced in a study of T cells of healthy individuals. TCRdb independently ran MiXCR on the 5' RACE reads; one entry per CDR3 protein. The repertoire has 60,000 to 75,000 distinct CDR3 sequences, about a sixth of them found once; the top ten carry around 4.5%. The receptors were sampled from a human donor in good health.

This clonotype was detected only a few times. V and J are TRBV10-3 and TRBJ2-3, with 10 bases that match TRBD1. CDR1 is ENHRY, CDR2 SYGVKD, per germline. V lost 4 bases to trimming and J lost 5 bases; unmatched junction nucleotides: 9. The CDR3 loop spans 16 amino acids. For the CDR3, the DNA is TGTGCCATCAGTGGGGACAGGGGCGGGTTGTTAGATACGCAGTATTTT. Amino acid sequence: CAISGDRGGLLDTQYF.

The chain employs TRBV25-1 and TRBJ1-5, with D perhaps TRBD1 (5 bases). Trimming removed 1 base at V and 6 bases at J, with 10 bases between. Germline CDR1 is MGHDK and CDR2 is SYGVNS. This CDR3 has 14 residues. DNA of the CDR3: TGTGCCAGCAGTGAATTCTGGGGCCCTCAGCCCCAGCATTTT. As protein: CASSEFWGPQPQHF. Using reference TRBV25-1 and TRBJ1-5 for the parts outside the CDR3, the full variable domain is EADIYQTPRYLVIGTGKKITLECSQTMGHDKMYWYQQDPGMELHLIHYSYGVNSTEKGDLSSESTVSRIRTEHFPLTLESARPSHTSQYLCASSEFWGPQPQHFGDGTRLSIL.

This clonotype was observed many times. This sequence joins TRBV28 and TRBJ1-1; no definite D call. The V gene's germline CDR1 is MDHEN and CDR2 SYDVKM. The CDR3 runs to 12 residues. V gave up 2 bases and J gave up 0 bases, with 1 base separating them. The chain's CDR3 is CASSLLNTEAFF. CDR3 coding DNA: TGTGCCAGCAGTTTACTGAACACTGAAGCTTTCTTT.

This clonotype was recorded at least ten times. This chain uses TRBV7-2 with TRBJ2-1; 8 bases are a match to TRBD2. The germline gives CDR1 SGHTA, CDR2 FQGNSA. There are 15 residues in the CDR3. V shed 6 bases and J 0 bases; nucleotides not matched to a gene: 4. The DNA for the CDR3 is TGTGCCAGCAGGGTAGCGGGGTCCTCCTACAATGAGCAGTTCTTC. The encoded protein is CASRVAGSSYNEQFF.

In this sample, this clonotype turned up many times. V usage is TRBV9 and J usage is TRBJ2-7; TRBD2 agrees at 10 bases. With 0 bases clipped from V and 7 bases from J, the junction kept 7 bases outside the gene matches. The CDR3 has 15 amino acids. Germline V lookup: CDR1 SGDLS, CDR2 YYNGEE. CDR3 nucleotide sequence: TGTGCCAGCAGCGTAGACCTAGCGGGAGTGGGGGAGCAGTACTTC. The encoded protein is CASSVDLAGVGEQYF.

There are many counts of this clonotype. The J gene is TRBJ1-4, the V gene TRBV6-1; 7 bases are shared with TRBD1. Germline lookup yields CDR1 MNHNS and CDR2 SASEGT. V shed 6 bases, J shed 7 bases, and the junction held 2 bases outside the gene matches. There are 12 residues in the CDR3. CDR3 sequence reads: CASRQGSEKLFF. The CDR3 DNA sequence: TGTGCCAGCAGACAGGGGTCTGAAAAACTGTTTTTT.

This clonotype was recorded a few times. The chain employs TRBV7-2 and TRBJ2-3; 7 nucleotides agree with TRBD2. Trimming took 5 bases from V and 2 from J; bases not matched to a gene: 7. This CDR3 contains 15 residues. Germline values: CDR1 SGHTA, CDR2 FQGNSA. CDR3: CASSTPTSSTDTQYF. CDR3 bases: TGTGCCAGCAGCACCCCGACTAGCTCCACAGATACGCAGTATTTT.

This clonotype came up a few times. The J gene is TRBJ2-3, the V gene TRBV20-1; 10 nucleotides match TRBD2. Germline assignment: CDR1 DFQATT and CDR2 SNEGSKA (reference sequence). The length of the CDR3 is 17 residues. V gave up 1 base and J gave up 11 bases; unmatched junction bases: 18. This chain's CDR3 is CSARGYTSGARSVVQYF. The CDR3, as DNA: TGCAGTGCTAGAGGGTACACTAGCGGGGCCAGGTCGGTAGTGCAGTATTTT.

The chain is built from TRBV7-9 and TRBJ2-7, with unresolved D. The CDR3 totals 23 residues. Deletions cut 3 bases from V and 0 bases from J, with 36 bases between. CDR1 is SEHNR and CDR2 is FQNEAQ in the germline V gene (reference sequence). The CDR3 DNA sequence: TGTGCCAGCAGCTTTTCCCCTGTGGCCCGCCCGGTGGGCAACCTCTCGAGCTCCTACGAGCAGTACTTC. It yields the protein CASSFSPVARPVGNLSSSYEQYF.

Ten or more counts support this clonotype. V is TRBV4-1 and J is TRBJ1-3; unclear D gene. Germline V gene data show CDR1 as MGHRA and CDR2 as YSYEKL. CDR3 length equals 15 residues. Trimming took 0 bases from V and 0 from J, leaving 6 bases between them. CDR3 residues: CASSQETLSGNTIYF. DNA of the CDR3: TGCGCCAGCAGCCAAGAAACGCTCTCTGGAAACACCATATATTTT.

The rearrangement uses TRBV7-2 and TRBJ2-5; 8 nucleotides line up with TRBD1. The CDR3 consists of 16 residues. J gave up 4 bases and V 1 base, and 8 bases lay outside the gene matches. The germline V gene encodes CDR1 SGHTA and CDR2 FQGNSA. CDR3 in amino acids: CASSLVLQGAAETQYF. The CDR3 DNA reads as TGTGCCAGCAGCTTAGTGTTGCAGGGGGCCGCAGAGACCCAGTACTTC.

As to this clonotype: The junction departs from germline at one end; a sequencing error may be responsible. V gene TRBV7-9 combines with J gene TRBJ1-2, with D unclear. Germline V gene sequence: CDR1 SEHNR, CDR2 FQNEAQ (reference sequence). The CDR3 extends over 14 amino acids. The CDR3 here is CASSLGLQNYGYNF. CDR3 coding DNA: TGTGCCAGCAGCTTAGGATTACAGAACTATGGCTACAACTTC.

This rearrangement joins TRBV6-5 to TRBJ2-1, with TRBD2 matching 14 bases. After removal of 7 bases from V and 8 bases from J, the junction contained 13 bases not matched to a gene. The CDR3 loop spans 17 amino acids. Germline V gene data show CDR1 as MNHEY and CDR2 as SVGAGI. The chain's CDR3 is CASTPPGLAGDGDEQFF. CDR3 DNA: TGTGCCAGCACCCCTCCGGGACTAGCGGGAGACGGCGATGAGCAGTTCTTC.

The chain combines TRBV10-3 with TRBJ1-1, with 8 bases matching TRBD1. Trimming removed 6 bases from V and 6 bases from J; junction bases left unmatched: 12. The CDR3 consists of 15 residues. Germline values: CDR1 ENHRY, CDR2 SYGVKD. The DNA of the CDR3 is TGTGCCATCAGCGGACAGGGAGCCTCGAAGGCTGAAGCTTTCTTT. Its translation: CAISGQGASKAEAFF.

The V and J genes are TRBV20-1 and TRBJ2-5; D could derive from TRBD1 or TRBD2 (6 bases each). The CDR3 runs 14 residues. Trimming removed 6 bases from V and 5 bases from J, with 19 bases in between. Per germline, CDR1 DFQATT and CDR2 SNEGSKA (reference sequence). The CDR3 sequence is CSAFGGSGRETQYF. For the CDR3, the DNA is TGCAGTGCCTTCGGGGGCTCGGGGAGGGAGACCCAGTACTTC.

This clonotype came up many times. CDR3 coding DNA: TGTGCCAGCAGCCTCCCGATGGGACTAGCGGGAGGGACCGGGGAGCTGTTTTTT. Translating it yields CASSLPMGLAGGTGELFF. The V and J genes are TRBV11-1 and TRBJ2-2; 16 bases map to TRBD2. Germline values: CDR1 SGHAT, CDR2 FQDESV (reference sequence). Losses at the gene ends were 5 bases for V and 5 bases for J; bases not matched to a gene: 8. The CDR3 loop spans 18 amino acids.

This clonotype was recorded many times. V and J are TRBV3-1 and TRBJ2-7, with 9 nucleotides matching TRBD2. The CDR3 spans 14 residues. The V gene end was trimmed by 7 bases and the J gene end by 3 bases; junction bases not matched to a gene: 7. CDR1 is LGHDT and CDR2 is YNNKEL in the germline V gene (reference sequence). In nucleotides, the CDR3 is TGTGCCAGCACCATGAGCGGGGGGCGCTACGAGCAGTACTTC. Its protein is CASTMSGGRYEQYF.

This sequence joins TRBV27 and TRBJ2-7; D is unclear. CDR1 and CDR2 from the germline V gene are MNHEY and SMNVEV (reference sequence). CDR3 size: 13 residues. V was pared by 3 bases and J by 0 bases, with 6 bases between. DNA of the CDR3: TGTGCCAGCAGTTTTGAGGACTCCTACGAGCAGTACTTC. Its translation is CASSFEDSYEQYF.

This clonotype was counted between two and nine times. The rearrangement joins TRBV5-5 to TRBJ1-1; no clear D gene. There are 14 residues in the CDR3. Germline loops: CDR1 SGHKS, CDR2 YYEKEE (reference sequence). With 4 bases removed from V and 3 bases from J, the gap between germline ends came to 13 bases. The CDR3 bases are TGTGCCAGCAGCGCCGAAAGACGGTACACTGAAGCTTTCTTT. Translated: CASSAERRYTEAFF.

As to this clonotype: An end of the junction does not agree with germline; a read error may underlie this. This sequence joins TRBV11-2 and TRBJ1-1, with 7 bases identical to TRBD1. The germline V gene has CDR1 SGHAT and CDR2 FQNNGV. The CDR3 extends over 11 amino acids. DNA of the CDR3: TGTGCCAGCAGCTTGGGCATTGACAGGGACTTT. Its protein product is CASSLGIDRDF.